This entry describes one TCR beta chain. No antigen is known for it. This entry belongs to a study of cytomegalovirus exposure and HLA in healthy donors. General study findings and limits: Cytomegalovirus association was listed for around 170 TCR beta chains. Across donors, most TCRs were seen rarely, yet some public ones were widespread. A few CMV-associated chains were confirmed in vitro to be specific for CMV antigens. Per published reports, the classifier diagnosed cytomegalovirus status with high specificity and sensitivity.

The germline CDR1 and CDR2 sequences are SEHNR and FQNEAQ (reference sequence). V shed 7 bases and J 6 bases; nucleotides not matched to a gene: 14. CDR3 size: 16 residues. The data were produced by immunoSEQ multiplex PCR, yet TCRdb's version contains in-frame clones alone and is incomplete. The sample has under 250,000 clones, around 86% seen once. This chain connects TRBV7-9 to TRBJ2-2, with 7 bases aligning to TRBD1. The receptor was isolated from a young woman in good health and CMV-seropositive. Sequencing was carried out using PBMCs. This chain's CDR3 is CASTYPTGLTSGELFF. As DNA, the CDR3 is TGTGCCAGCACCTACCCGACAGGGTTAACGTCCGGGGAGCTGTTTTTT. Combining the CDR3 with reference TRBV7-9 and TRBJ2-2 gives the whole variable domain DTGVSQNPRHKITKRGQNVTFRCDPISEHNRLYWYRQTLGQGPEFLTYFQNEAQLEKSRLLSDRFSAERPKGSFSTLEIQRTEQGDSAMYLCASTYPTGLTSGELFFGEGSRLTVL.